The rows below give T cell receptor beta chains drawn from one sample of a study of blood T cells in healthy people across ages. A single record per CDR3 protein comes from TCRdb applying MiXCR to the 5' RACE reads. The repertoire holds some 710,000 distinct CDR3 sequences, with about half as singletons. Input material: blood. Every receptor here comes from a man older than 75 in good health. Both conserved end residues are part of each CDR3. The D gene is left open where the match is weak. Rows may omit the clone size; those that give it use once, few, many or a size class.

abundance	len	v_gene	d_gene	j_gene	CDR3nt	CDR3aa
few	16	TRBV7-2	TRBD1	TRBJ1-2	TGTGCCAGCAGCTTAGCGCCGGGACAGGTAGCCTATGGCTACACCTTC	CASSLAPGQVAYGYTF
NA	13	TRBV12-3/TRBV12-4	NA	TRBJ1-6	TGTGCCAGCAGTGGGGATGCTTATTCACCCCTCCACTTT	CASSGDAYSPLHF
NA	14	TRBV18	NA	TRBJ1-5	TGTGCCAGCTCACCGGACAGTAGCAATCAGCCCCAGCATTTT	CASSPDSSNQPQHF
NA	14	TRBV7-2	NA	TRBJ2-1	TGTGCCAGCAGCGACCCGGGGTCCTACAATGAGCAGTTCTTC	CASSDPGSYNEQFF
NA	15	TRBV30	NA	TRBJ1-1	TGTGCCTGGAGTCGGGGGAGTGCCCCCTCGCCTGAAGCTTTCTTT	CAWSRGSAPSPEAFF
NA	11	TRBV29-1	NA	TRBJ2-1	TGCAGCGTCGCTCAGATCAATGAGCAGTTCTTC	CSVAQINEQFF
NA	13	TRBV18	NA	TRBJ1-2	TGTGCCAGCTCACCCGACATGAAGAGTGGCTACACCTTC	CASSPDMKSGYTF
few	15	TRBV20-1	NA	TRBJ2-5	TGCAGTGCTAGAGAGTCGCAGTCTGATATCGAGACCCAGTACTTC	CSARESQSDIETQYF
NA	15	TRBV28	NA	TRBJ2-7	TGTGCCAGCAGTTTGAATCCCTCAGGGCTCTACGAGCAGTACTTC	CASSLNPSGLYEQYF
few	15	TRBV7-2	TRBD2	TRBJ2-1	TGTGCCAGCACCTTGGGGGGGGACTCCTACAATGAGCAGTTCTTC	CASTLGGDSYNEQFF
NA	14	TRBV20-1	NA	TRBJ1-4	TGCAGTGCTAGAGGCGGGGGAGGTAATGAAAAACTGTTTTTT	CSARGGGGNEKLFF
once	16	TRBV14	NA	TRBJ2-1	TGTGCCAGCAGCTTGGGGCAGGACAGCACCTACAATGAGCAGTTCTTC	CASSLGQDSTYNEQFF
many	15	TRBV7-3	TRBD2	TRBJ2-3	TGTGCCAGCAGCACGATAGCGGGAGTAGTGGATACGCAGTATTTT	CASSTIAGVVDTQYF
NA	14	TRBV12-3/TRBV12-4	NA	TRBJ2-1	TGTGCCAGCAGTTCCACGACGGGGGGCCGGGAGCAGTTCTTC	CASSSTTGGREQFF
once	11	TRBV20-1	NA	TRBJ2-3	TGCAGTGCTAGAGATCTTTGTACGCAGTATTTT	CSARDLCTQYF
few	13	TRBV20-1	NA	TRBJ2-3	TGCAGTGCTAGATCGGGTTTCACAGATACGCAGTATTTT	CSARSGFTDTQYF
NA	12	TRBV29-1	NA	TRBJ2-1	TGCAGCGTTGAAGCCCTATACAATGAGCAGTTCTTC	CSVEALYNEQFF
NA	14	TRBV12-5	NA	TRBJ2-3	TGTGCTAGTGGTTTGGGAGGGAACACAGATACGCAGTATTTT	CASGLGGNTDTQYF
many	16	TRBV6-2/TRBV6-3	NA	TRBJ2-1	TGTGCCAGCAGTTCTGAGGGAGGCGGCAGGGGCTATGAGCAGTTCTTC	CASSSEGGGRGYEQFF
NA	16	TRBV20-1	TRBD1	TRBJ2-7	TGCAGTGCCCCGAGGCCGGGACAGGGGGTCTCCTACGAGCAGTACTTC	CSAPRPGQGVSYEQYF
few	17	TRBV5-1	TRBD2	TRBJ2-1	TGCGCCAGCAGCTCGCGGCGACTAGCCCTCTCCTACAATGAGCAGTTCTTC	CASSSRRLALSYNEQFF
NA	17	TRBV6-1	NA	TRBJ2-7	TGTGCCAGCAGTCGTTACCCGATCCGGGCAGGGGATCACGAGCAGTACTTC	CASSRYPIRAGDHEQYF
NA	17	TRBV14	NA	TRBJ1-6	TGTGCCAGCAGCCAAGGTCGGGGGGTATGGCACAATTCACCCCTCCACTTT	CASSQGRGVWHNSPLHF
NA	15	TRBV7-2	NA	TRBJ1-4	TGTGCCAGCAGCTTAGGAGGGCACGGCGGTGAAAAACTGTTTTTT	CASSLGGHGGEKLFF
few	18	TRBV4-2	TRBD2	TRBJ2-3	TGTGCCAGCAGCCAAGACCTCACGGCTAGCGGGTCCCCAGATACGCAGTATTTT	CASSQDLTASGSPDTQYF
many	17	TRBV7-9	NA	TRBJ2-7	TGTGCCAGCAGCCAAACACAGGGAGAGGGGGGGACCTACGAGCAGTACTTC	CASSQTQGEGGTYEQYF
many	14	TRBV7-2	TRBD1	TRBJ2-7	TGTGCCAGCAGCTTTCAGACAGGGGGCTACGAGCAGTACTTC	CASSFQTGGYEQYF
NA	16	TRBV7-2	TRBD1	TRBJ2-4	TGTGCCAGCAGCTCAGGACAGGGGGGAGGCAAAAACATTCAGTACTTC	CASSSGQGGGKNIQYF
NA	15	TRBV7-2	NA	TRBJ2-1	TGTGCCAGCAGCTTACGTCCCTGGGAATACAATGAGCAGTTCTTC	CASSLRPWEYNEQFF
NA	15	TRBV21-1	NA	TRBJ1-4	TGTGCCAGCTTCCCATCTCGTGCAGCTAATGAAAAACTGTTTTTT	CASFPSRAANEKLFF
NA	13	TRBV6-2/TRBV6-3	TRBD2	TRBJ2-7	TGTGCCAGCAGTTCTCGGACTAGCTTGGAACAGTACTTC	CASSSRTSLEQYF
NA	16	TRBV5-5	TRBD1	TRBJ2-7	TGTGCCAGCAGCTTGAGCCCGACAGGGGCACTGTACGAGCAGTACTTC	CASSLSPTGALYEQYF
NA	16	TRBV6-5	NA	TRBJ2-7	TGTGCCAGCAGTTACTCGAAGCAGGGAGGTCGATACGAGCAGTACTTC	CASSYSKQGGRYEQYF
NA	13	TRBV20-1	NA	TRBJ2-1	TGCAGTGCTAGTCATGTCAGATCCAATGAGCAGTTCTTC	CSASHVRSNEQFF
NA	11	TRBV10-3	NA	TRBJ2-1	TGTGCCATCAGTGAACAGAATGAGCAGTTCTTC	CAISEQNEQFF
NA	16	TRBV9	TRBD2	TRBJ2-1	TGTGCCAGCAGCGTGACTAGCGGAGGTGCGTTGGGTGAGCAGTTCTTC	CASSVTSGGALGEQFF
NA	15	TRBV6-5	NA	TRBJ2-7	TGTGCCGGCACCAGGGACACCAAAACCCCCTACGAGCAGTACTTC	CAGTRDTKTPYEQYF
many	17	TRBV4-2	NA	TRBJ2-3	TGTGCCAGCAGCCAAAGTAGTCCAGCGGCAAGCACAGATACGCAGTATTTT	CASSQSSPAASTDTQYF
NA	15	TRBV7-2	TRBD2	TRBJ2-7	TGTGCCAGCAGTCTCAAGACTAGCGGGGACTACGAGCAGTACTTC	CASSLKTSGDYEQYF
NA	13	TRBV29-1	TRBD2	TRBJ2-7	TGCAGCGCTCGGGGGGACCTTACCTACGAGCAGTACTTC	CSARGDLTYEQYF
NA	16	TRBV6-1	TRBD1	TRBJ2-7	TGTGCCAGCGGTGAAGTGCCTCCGGGACAGGGCCGGGAGCAGTACTTC	CASGEVPPGQGREQYF
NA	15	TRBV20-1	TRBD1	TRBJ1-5	TGCAGTGCTAGGGCCCGGGACAGATTCAATCAGCCCCAGCATTTT	CSARARDRFNQPQHF
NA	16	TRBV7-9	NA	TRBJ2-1	TGTGCCAGCAGCTTATACGCAGGGATTAGCTACAATGAGCAGTTCTTC	CASSLYAGISYNEQFF
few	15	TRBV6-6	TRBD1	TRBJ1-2	TGTGCCAGCAGCTATCCGGGACAGGATCAATATGGCTACACCTTC	CASSYPGQDQYGYTF
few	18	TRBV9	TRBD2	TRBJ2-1	TGTGCCAGCAGCGTAGGTGGCAGCGGGAGGGCCGGTAACAATGAGCAGTTCTTC	CASSVGGSGRAGNNEQFF
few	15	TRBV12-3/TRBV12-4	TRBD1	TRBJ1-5	TGTGCCAGCACCATGACAGGGGGCAGCAATCAGCCCCAGCATTTT	CASTMTGGSNQPQHF
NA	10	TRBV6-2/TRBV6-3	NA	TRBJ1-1	TGTGCCAGCAGGGGTGATGAAGCTTTCTTT	CASRGDEAFF
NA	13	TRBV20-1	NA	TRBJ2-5	TGCAGTGCTGTTGGCGGGGCGGGGGAGACCCAGTACTTC	CSAVGGAGETQYF
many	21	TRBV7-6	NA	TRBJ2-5	TGTGCCAGCAGCTTAGAGGGGGACAAAGGGCTAAGACCATCAGGGCGGGAGACCCAGTACTTC	CASSLEGDKGLRPSGRETQYF
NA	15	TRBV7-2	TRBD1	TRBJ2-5	TGTGCCAGCAGCCCGACAGGGGCCCCACAAGAGACCCAGTACTTC	CASSPTGAPQETQYF
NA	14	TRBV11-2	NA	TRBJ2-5	TGTGCCAGCAGCTTAGACCTCCCCCAGGGGACCCAGTACTTC	CASSLDLPQGTQYF
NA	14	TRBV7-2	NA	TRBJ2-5	TGTGCCAGCAGTTCGGGACTCCCGGGGGAGACCCAGTACTTC	CASSSGLPGETQYF
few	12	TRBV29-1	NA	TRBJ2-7	TGCAGCGTTAGCGTCGGGAGACACGAGCAGTACTTC	CSVSVGRHEQYF
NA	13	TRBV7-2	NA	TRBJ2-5	TGTGCCAGCAGCTCAGGGTCGAGCGAGACCCAGTACTTC	CASSSGSSETQYF
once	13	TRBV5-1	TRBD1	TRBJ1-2	TGCGCCAGCCGATCGGGACAGAGAAACGGCTACACCTTC	CASRSGQRNGYTF
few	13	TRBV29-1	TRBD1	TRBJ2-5	TGCAGCGTGGTCGACAGGGGGCCGGAGACCCAGTACTTC	CSVVDRGPETQYF
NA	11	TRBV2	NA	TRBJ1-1	TGTGCCAGCAATAGTAACACTGAAGCTTTCTTT	CASNSNTEAFF
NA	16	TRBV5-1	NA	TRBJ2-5	TGCGCCAGCAGCTCGCTGCTTAGGGGGGACTCTGAGGAGCAGTACTTC	CASSSLLRGDSEEQYF
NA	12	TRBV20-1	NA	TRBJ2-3	TGCAGTGCTAAGTGGCTCGCAGATACGCAGTATTTT	CSAKWLADTQYF
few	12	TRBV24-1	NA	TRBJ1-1	TGTGCCACCAGGGATAAAAACACTGAAGCTTTCTTT	CATRDKNTEAFF